A selection of T cell receptor beta chains follows, all from one sample in a study of sequential checkpoint blockade in melanoma. Sequenced by immunoSEQ multiplex PCR; TCRdb stores in-frame clones only, minus some. The repertoire holds roughly 13,000 clones, around 23% seen once, with 5.5% to 7% in the top ten. The sequencing used tumor tissue (inferred from file names), collected from a patient given nivolumab and ipilimumab in sequence. Every receptor here comes from a human donor with melanoma. The CDR3 runs from the conserved cysteine through the conserved F or W. The D gene is left open where the match is weak. Some rows mark clone size as missing; the rest say once, few, many or name a class of expanded clone.

size: once
J: TRBJ2-7
D: TRBD2
V: TRBV25-1
CDR3: CASSPSGAAYEQYF
DNA: TGTGCCAGCAGCCCTAGCGGGGCCGCCTACGAGCAGTACTTC

size: few
J: TRBJ1-2
D: -
V: TRBV28
CDR3: CASNFRGEVYGYTF
DNA: TGTGCCAGCAATTTTAGGGGAGAAGTCTATGGCTACACCTTC

size: -
J: TRBJ2-4
D: -
V: TRBV11-3
CDR3: CASSLEGGLGNIQYF
DNA: TGTGCCAGCAGCTTAGAGGGGGGCCTGGGAAACATTCAGTACTTC

size: few
J: TRBJ1-2
D: TRBD1
V: TRBV28
CDR3: CASSSRDRPGYGYTF
DNA: TGTGCCAGCAGTTCCCGGGACAGGCCAGGGTATGGCTACACCTTC

size: -
J: TRBJ1-5
D: -
V: TRBV11-3
CDR3: CASSSRQIASPQHF
DNA: TGTGCCAGCAGCTCTCGACAGATCGCTTCGCCCCAGCATTTT

size: -
J: TRBJ2-7
D: -
V: TRBV6-8
CDR3: CASSYDGISYEQYF
DNA: TGTGCCAGCAGTTACGACGGGATCTCCTACGAGCAGTACTTC

size: few
J: TRBJ2-5
D: -
V: TRBV5-8
CDR3: CASSIRQQETQYF
DNA: TGTGCTAGCAGCATCAGACAGCAAGAGACCCAGTACTTC

size: few
J: TRBJ1-2
D: -
V: TRBV1
CDR3: CASSQGNYGYTF
DNA: TGCGCCAGCAGCCAAGGGAACTATGGCTACACCTTC

size: few
J: TRBJ2-7
D: TRBD2
V: TRBV11-3
CDR3: CASSLDSLAGNEQYF
DNA: TGTGCCAGCAGCTTAGATAGCCTAGCGGGGAACGAGCAGTACTTC

size: -
J: TRBJ2-5
D: -
V: TRBV19
CDR3: CASSLPGQETQYF
DNA: TGTGCCAGTAGCCTACCGGGGCAAGAGACCCAGTACTTC

size: -
J: TRBJ2-1
D: TRBD2
V: TRBV30
CDR3: CAWSETGLAYNEQFF
DNA: TGTGCCTGGAGTGAAACGGGACTAGCCTACAATGAGCAGTTCTTC

size: -
J: TRBJ1-2
D: -
V: TRBV19
CDR3: CASSIENGPRGYTF
DNA: TGTGCCAGTAGTATTGAGAACGGCCCTAGGGGCTACACCTTC

size: -
J: TRBJ1-4
D: TRBD1
V: TRBV9
CDR3: CASRAPGQGGEKLFF
DNA: TGTGCCAGCAGGGCACCCGGACAGGGAGGAGAAAAACTGTTTTTT

size: few
J: TRBJ1-3
D: TRBD1
V: TRBV19
CDR3: CASIPDRGSGNTIYF
DNA: TGTGCCAGTATCCCGGACAGGGGCTCTGGAAACACCATATATTTT

size: -
J: TRBJ1-3
D: -
V: TRBV6-8
CDR3: CASSYPASGTGNTIYF
DNA: TGTGCCAGCAGTTACCCGGCTTCGGGGACTGGAAACACCATATATTTT

size: -
J: TRBJ1-1
D: -
V: TRBV6-8
CDR3: CASSYLPREGGRTEAFF
DNA: TGTGCCAGCAGTTACTTACCCCGTGAGGGGGGGCGGACTGAAGCTTTCTTT